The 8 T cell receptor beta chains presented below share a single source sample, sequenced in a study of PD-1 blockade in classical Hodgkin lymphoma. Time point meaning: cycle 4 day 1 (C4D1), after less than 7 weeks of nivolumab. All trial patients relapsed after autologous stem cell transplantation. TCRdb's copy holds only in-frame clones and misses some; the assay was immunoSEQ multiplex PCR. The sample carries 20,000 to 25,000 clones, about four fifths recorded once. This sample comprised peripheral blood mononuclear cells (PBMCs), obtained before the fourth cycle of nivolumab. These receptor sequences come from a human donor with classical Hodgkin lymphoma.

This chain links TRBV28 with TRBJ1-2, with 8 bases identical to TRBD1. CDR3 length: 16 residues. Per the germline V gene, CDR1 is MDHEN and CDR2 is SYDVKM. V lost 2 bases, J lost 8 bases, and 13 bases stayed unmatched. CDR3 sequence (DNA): TGTGCCAGCAGTTTAATCGGGGACAGGCGGTATGAAGGCTACACCTTC. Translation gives CASSLIGDRRYEGYTF.

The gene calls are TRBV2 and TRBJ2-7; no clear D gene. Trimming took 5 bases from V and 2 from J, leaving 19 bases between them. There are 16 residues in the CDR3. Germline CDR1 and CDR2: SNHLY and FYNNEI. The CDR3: CASSTPGAVYPYEQYF. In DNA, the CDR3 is TGTGCCAGCAGTACCCCTGGCGCCGTCTACCCCTACGAGCAGTACTTC.

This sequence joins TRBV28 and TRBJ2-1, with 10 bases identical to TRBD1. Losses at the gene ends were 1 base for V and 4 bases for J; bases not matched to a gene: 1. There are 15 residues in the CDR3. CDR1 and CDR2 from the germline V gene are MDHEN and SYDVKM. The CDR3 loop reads CASSLLGQGYNEQFF. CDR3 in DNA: TGTGCCAGCAGTTTATTGGGACAGGGGTACAATGAGCAGTTCTTC.

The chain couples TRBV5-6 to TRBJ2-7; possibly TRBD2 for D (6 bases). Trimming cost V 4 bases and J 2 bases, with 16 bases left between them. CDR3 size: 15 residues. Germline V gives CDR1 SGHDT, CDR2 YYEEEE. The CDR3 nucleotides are TGTGCCAGCAGCGACGGACCGACTAGTGCCTACGAGCAGTACTTC. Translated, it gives CASSDGPTSAYEQYF.

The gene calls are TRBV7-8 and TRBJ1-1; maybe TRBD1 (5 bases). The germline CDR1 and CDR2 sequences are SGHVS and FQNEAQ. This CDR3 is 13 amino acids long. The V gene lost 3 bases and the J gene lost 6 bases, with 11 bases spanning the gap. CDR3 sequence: CASSLVQDSEAFF. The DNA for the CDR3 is TGTGCCAGCAGCTTGGTACAGGATTCTGAAGCTTTCTTT.

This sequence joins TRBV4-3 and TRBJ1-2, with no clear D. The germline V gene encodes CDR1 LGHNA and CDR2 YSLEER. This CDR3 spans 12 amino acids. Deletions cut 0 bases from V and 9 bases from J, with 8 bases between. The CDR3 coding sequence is TGCGCCAGCAGCCAAGATCGCACCAGCTACACCTTC. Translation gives CASSQDRTSYTF.

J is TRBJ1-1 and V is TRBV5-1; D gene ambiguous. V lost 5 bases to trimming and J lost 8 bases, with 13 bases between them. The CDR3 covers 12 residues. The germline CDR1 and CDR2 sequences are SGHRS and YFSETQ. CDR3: CASRNDGPEAFF. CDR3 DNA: TGCGCCAGCAGGAATGACGGACCCGAAGCTTTCTTT.

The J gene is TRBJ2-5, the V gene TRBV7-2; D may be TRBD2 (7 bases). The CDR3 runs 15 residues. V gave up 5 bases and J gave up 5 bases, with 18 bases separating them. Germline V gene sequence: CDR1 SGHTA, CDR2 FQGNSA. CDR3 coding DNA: TGTGCCAGCAGCGGACAGAGCTTGGGGGGGGAGACCCAGTACTTC. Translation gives CASSGQSLGGETQYF.